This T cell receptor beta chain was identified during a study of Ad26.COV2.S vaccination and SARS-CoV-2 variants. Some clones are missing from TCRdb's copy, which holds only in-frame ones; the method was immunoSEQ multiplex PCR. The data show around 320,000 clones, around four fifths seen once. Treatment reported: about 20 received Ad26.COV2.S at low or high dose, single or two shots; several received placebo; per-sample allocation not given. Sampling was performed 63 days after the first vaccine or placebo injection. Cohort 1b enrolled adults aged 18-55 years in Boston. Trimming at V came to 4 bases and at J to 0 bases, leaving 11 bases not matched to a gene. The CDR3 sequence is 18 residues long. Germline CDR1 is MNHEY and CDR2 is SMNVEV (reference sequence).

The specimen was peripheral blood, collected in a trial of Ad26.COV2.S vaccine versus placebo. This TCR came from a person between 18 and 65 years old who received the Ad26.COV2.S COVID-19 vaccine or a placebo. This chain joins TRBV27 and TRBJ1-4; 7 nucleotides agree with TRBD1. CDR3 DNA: TGTGCCAGCAGTTCCATCTGGGACAGTGATGCAACTAATGAAAAACTGTTTTTT. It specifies CASSSIWDSDATNEKLFF.